This entry is about one T cell receptor beta chain. Its antigen remains unknown. The assay was immunoSEQ multiplex PCR, and TCRdb's table has in-frame clones only and misses some. Altogether 55,000 to 65,000 clones are present, around 86% being singletons, with the ten largest covering around 19%. The CDR3 runs 11 residues. Deletions cut 2 bases from V and 5 bases from J, with 3 bases between. The germline V gene has CDR1 MNHEY and CDR2 SVGAGI. The data were obtained in a study of T cell responses to AZD1222 COVID-19 vaccine. Study outcomes and limitations: Spike-specific TCR breadth and depth rose after two AZD1222 doses. A mostly white British donor set with more females was recruited, and clonal diversity was possibly underestimated. Spike was spanned by vaccine-associated CD4 TCRs, which were dominant at 160-218 and 743-854.

The clonotype originates from an adult in good health. The material sequenced was peripheral blood, taken on day 0 of AZD1222 vaccination. The V and J genes are TRBV6-5 and TRBJ2-5; no clear D gene. CDR3 in amino acids: CASSYGETQYF. In DNA, the CDR3 is TGTGCCAGCAGTTACGGGGAGACCCAGTACTTC.